These T cell receptor beta chains were read from a single sample in a study of T cell responses to AZD1222 COVID-19 vaccine. The protocol was immunoSEQ multiplex PCR, while the TCRdb copy is restricted to in-frame clones and leaves out a portion. This sample has fewer than 120,000 clones, with roughly nine tenths found just once. Sequencing was performed on peripheral blood, taken on day 0 of AZD1222 vaccination. The source is an adult in good health. Both conserved end residues are part of each CDR3. The D gene is left open where the match is weak. Some rows mark clone size as missing; the rest say once, few, many or name a class of expanded clone.

v_call,clone_size,d_call,j_call,cdr3_nt,cdr3_aa
TRBV5-4,.,.,TRBJ2-1,TGTGCCAGCAGCTTTTACTCCCGGTCGAAGGATGAGCAGTTCTTC,CASSFYSRSKDEQFF
TRBV15,.,.,TRBJ1-4,TGTGCCACCAGCAGAGATTCCGGGGGGAATGAAAAACTGTTTTTT,CATSRDSGGNEKLFF
TRBV7-2,.,.,TRBJ1-1,TGTGCCAGCAGCAGACAGGAGCTGAACACTGAAGCTTTCTTT,CASSRQELNTEAFF
TRBV5-1,once,TRBD1,TRBJ2-7,TGCGCCAGCAGCAGGGACAGGGGGCCCGAGCAGTACTTC,CASSRDRGPEQYF
TRBV3-1/TRBV3-2,.,.,TRBJ2-5,TGTGCCAGCAGCCAAGGGGAGGAGCAAGAGACCCAGTACTTC,CASSQGEEQETQYF
TRBV6-5,.,.,TRBJ1-6,TGTGCCGGAGCGGCATCAGGGATGGGAAATTCACCCCTCCACTTT,CAGAASGMGNSPLHF
TRBV9,.,.,TRBJ1-3,TGTGCCAGCAGCGCCAACCTCATACAGGGAACTGGAAACACCATATATTTT,CASSANLIQGTGNTIYF
TRBV7-7,.,TRBD2,TRBJ2-2,TGTGCCAGCAGCCCTAGCGGGCTAGCGGGCACCGGGGAGCTGTTTTTT,CASSPSGLAGTGELFF
TRBV6-5,once,TRBD2,TRBJ2-3,TGTGCCAGCAGTTTAGCGGGAGTACCAGATACGCAGTATTTT,CASSLAGVPDTQYF
TRBV7-8,.,.,TRBJ2-2,TGTGCCAGCAGCTTAGAAGGGGGGCGAGTCACCGGGGAGCTGTTTTTT,CASSLEGGRVTGELFF
TRBV5-1,.,.,TRBJ2-7,TGCGCCAGCAGCAACGGGATGGATCCCTACGAGCAGTACTTC,CASSNGMDPYEQYF
TRBV3-1/TRBV3-2,.,.,TRBJ2-5,TGTGCCAGCAGCCAAGATATGAGAGTGACCCAGTACTTC,CASSQDMRVTQYF
TRBV11-2,.,.,TRBJ1-5,TGTGCCAGCAGCTTTTCTGAAGGCAATCAGCCCCAGCATTTT,CASSFSEGNQPQHF
TRBV7-2,once,TRBD2,TRBJ2-5,TGTGCCAGCAGCTTATTACTAGCGGGAGGCCTCCCAGAGACCCAGTACTTC,CASSLLLAGGLPETQYF
TRBV27,.,.,TRBJ2-3,TGTGCCAGCAGTCGGGGAGGCACAGATACGCAGTATTTT,CASSRGGTDTQYF
TRBV15,.,.,TRBJ2-3,TGTGCCACCAGCAGGTCACTAGGTACAGATACGCAGTATTTT,CATSRSLGTDTQYF
TRBV4-2,.,TRBD2,TRBJ2-7,TGTGCCAGCAGCCAAGGACTAGCGGGGTACGAGCAGTACTTC,CASSQGLAGYEQYF
TRBV6-5,.,TRBD1,TRBJ2-7,TGTGCCAGCAGGCCCCGGGACAGGGGTTGGTACGAGCAGTACTTC,CASRPRDRGWYEQYF
TRBV3-1/TRBV3-2,once,.,TRBJ1-2,TGTGCCAGCAGCCAAGGGGCCAGCAGAGGCTACACCTTC,CASSQGASRGYTF
TRBV6-1,.,.,TRBJ1-2,TGTGCCAGCAGTAAAGCCCCGACTGACTATGGCTACACCTTC,CASSKAPTDYGYTF
TRBV18,.,TRBD1,TRBJ1-6,TGTGCCAGCTCCTCGGACAGGTATAATTCACCCCTCCACTTT,CASSSDRYNSPLHF
TRBV7-9,.,TRBD2,TRBJ2-5,TGTGCCAGCAGCCCCGGACTAGCACAAGAGACCCAGTACTTC,CASSPGLAQETQYF
TRBV6-5,.,.,TRBJ2-1,TGTGCCAGCAGCCAAGGTCCCCGATGGCCCAATGAGCAGTTCTTC,CASSQGPRWPNEQFF
TRBV19,.,.,TRBJ2-1,TGTGCCAGTAGTATAGTCGCCGGGACTTACAATGAGCAGTTCTTC,CASSIVAGTYNEQFF
TRBV6-5,.,TRBD1,TRBJ2-5,TGTGCCATCACTACAGGGGACGCCGAGACCCAGTACTTC,CAITTGDAETQYF
TRBV18,few,TRBD1,TRBJ2-7,TGTGCCAGCTCAGGCGGGACAGGGAAGTTCGGCGAGCAGTACTTC,CASSGGTGKFGEQYF
TRBV9,.,.,TRBJ2-5,TGTGCCAGCAGCGTAGGGGGGCGGGTCCAAGAGACCCAGTACTTC,CASSVGGRVQETQYF
TRBV15,.,.,TRBJ1-4,TGTGCCACCAGCAGAGCGGGGGGTAGAGAACTGTTTTTT,CATSRAGGRELFF
TRBV12-3/TRBV12-4,once,.,TRBJ1-1,TGTGCCAGTACCCAGGGTTTTAGCACTGAAGCTTTCTTT,CASTQGFSTEAFF
TRBV2,once,.,TRBJ1-3,TGTGCCAGCAGCCAGGACGGGGGATACTCTGGAAACACCATATATTTT,CASSQDGGYSGNTIYF
TRBV12-3/TRBV12-4,.,.,TRBJ2-1,TGTGCCAGCAGCCCGTCGCAGTTCTTC,CASSPSQFF
TRBV27,few,.,TRBJ1-6,TGTGCCAGCGGAGGGGGGCGTGTAAGTTCACCCCTCCACTTT,CASGGGRVSSPLHF
TRBV20-1,.,.,TRBJ1-2,TGCAGTGCCGGTTGGACTAGTGGCTACACCTTC,CSAGWTSGYTF
TRBV5-1,.,TRBD1,TRBJ1-2,TGCGCCACCCATAGGGACAGGAACGATGGCTACACCTTC,CATHRDRNDGYTF
TRBV2,.,.,TRBJ1-2,TGTGCCAGCAGTCAGGCCGACTATGGCTACACCTTC,CASSQADYGYTF
TRBV2,.,.,TRBJ1-4,TGTGCCAGCAGGCCCGCCGGGCGGGAAAAACTGTTTTTT,CASRPAGREKLFF
TRBV5-1,.,.,TRBJ1-4,TGCGCCAGCAGCTTGGGAGGGGCAACTAATGAAAAACTGTTTTTT,CASSLGGATNEKLFF
TRBV5-1,.,.,TRBJ1-1,TGCGCCAGCAGCTTGGGCCCCTCCGGGGCCCCAGCCCTAGTAGCTTTCTTT,CASSLGPSGAPALVAFF
TRBV2,.,.,TRBJ1-2,TGTGCCAGCAGTGCAACCGGGACGGTTGGCTACACCTTC,CASSATGTVGYTF
TRBV2,.,TRBD2,TRBJ2-7,TGTGCCAGCAGTTTCAACCAAGCGGGAGGCTACGAGCAGTACTTC,CASSFNQAGGYEQYF
TRBV29-1,.,TRBD1,TRBJ2-2,TGCAGCGTTGTTTTCATGGGACAGATCAACACCGGGGAGCTGTTTTTT,CSVVFMGQINTGELFF
TRBV19,.,.,TRBJ2-7,TGTGCCAGTAGTATAGGGACCTACGAGCAGTACTTC,CASSIGTYEQYF
TRBV6-5,.,TRBD2,TRBJ2-1,TGTGCCAGCGGAACTAGCGGGACCTACAATGAGCAGTTCTTC,CASGTSGTYNEQFF
TRBV10-1,.,.,TRBJ1-1,TGCGCCAGCAGTGCTCTACCCGTGGGGACCGCTGAAGCTTTCTTT,CASSALPVGTAEAFF
TRBV11-3,once,.,TRBJ2-7,TGTGCCAGCAGCTACAAATTGGGCTACGAGCAGTACTTC,CASSYKLGYEQYF
TRBV5-6,.,.,TRBJ1-4,TGTGCCAGCAGCTTGGATAGGGGAGCTAATGAAAAACTGTTTTTT,CASSLDRGANEKLFF
TRBV6-5,.,.,TRBJ1-5,TGTGCCAGCAGACAGGGTTCCGTTAATCAGCCCCAGCATTTT,CASRQGSVNQPQHF
TRBV18,.,TRBD1,TRBJ1-2,TGTGCCAGCTCGCCTTCTCCCGGGACAGGGGGCGACGGCTATGGCTACACCTTC,CASSPSPGTGGDGYGYTF
TRBV5-1,few,.,TRBJ2-7,TGCGCCAGCAGCTTGGCCCAGGGAGTCGAGCAGTACTTC,CASSLAQGVEQYF
TRBV27,.,TRBD1,TRBJ2-1,TGTGCCAGCAGTTTTTCCGGGGACAGGTCCTACAATGAGCAGTTCTTC,CASSFSGDRSYNEQFF
TRBV14,.,.,TRBJ1-1,TGTGCCAGCGTACTCGGAGGGGACAACACTGAAGCTTTCTTT,CASVLGGDNTEAFF
TRBV18,.,.,TRBJ2-7,TGTGCCAGCTCACCAACCACCGGCAGGGTATACGAGCAGTACTTC,CASSPTTGRVYEQYF
TRBV7-2,.,.,TRBJ2-1,TGTGCCAGCAGCTCGTCCTGGGGCGGACCCTACAATGAGCAGTTCTTC,CASSSSWGGPYNEQFF